The source of this T cell receptor (beta chain) is a study of T cell responses to AZD1222 COVID-19 vaccine. The study, taken as a whole, reports: Distributed over spike, vaccine-associated CD4 TCRs predominated at 160-218 and 743-854. Possibly, clonal diversity was underestimated; donors were largely white British and included more females. The peak T cell response came first, and repertoires were sampled only after it.

As regards this clone: Its specificity is not known.

This table comes from immunoSEQ multiplex PCR, and its TCRdb copy is limited to in-frame clones, with some not included. The data show approximately 100,000 clones, 90% seen once. The germline V and J ends were trimmed by 6 bases and 4 bases, with 15 bases remaining between them. Germline V gives CDR1 SNHLY, CDR2 FYNNEI. This CDR3 region has 14 residues. Sequencing used peripheral blood, obtained on day 0 of AZD1222 vaccination. The clonotype originates from an adult in good health. The rearrangement uses TRBV2 and TRBJ1-1; D might be TRBD1 (5 bases). CDR3 residues: CASSRGGAATEAFF. As DNA, the CDR3 is TGTGCCAGCAGCCGCGGAGGGGCGGCCACTGAAGCTTTCTTT.